This entry describes one T cell receptor (beta chain). Sequencing was performed with immunoSEQ multiplex PCR; in TCRdb, only in-frame clones are kept and a portion is missing. The table lists roughly 250,000 clones, about 89% of them singletons, with 0.7% to 0.9% in the top ten. The sample comes from a study of blood T cell repertoires in COVID-19. Study-level background: T cells, B-cell-depleted T cells, or PBMCs provided the cDNA or gDNA that served as material.

This receptor was taken from a man aged 25 to 40 with acute or convalescent COVID-19. The sequencing input was peripheral blood.

The CDR3 loop reads CAWNGGYPKETQYF. As DNA, the CDR3 is TGTGCCTGGAATGGAGGCTACCCTAAAGAGACCCAGTACTTC. This chain connects TRBV30 to TRBJ2-5, with D tentatively TRBD2 (5 bases). Per germline, CDR1 GTSNPN and CDR2 SVGIG (reference sequence). This CDR3 region has 14 residues. Trimming pared 4 bases from V and 3 bases from J, leaving 15 bases between. The variable domain in full, with the rest retrieved from reference TRBV30 and TRBJ2-5, is SQTIHQWPATLVQPVGSPLSLECTVEGTSNPNLYWYRQAAGRGLQLLFYSVGIGQISSEVPQNLSASRPQDRQFILSSKKLLLSDSGFYLCAWNGGYPKETQYFGPGTRLLVL.